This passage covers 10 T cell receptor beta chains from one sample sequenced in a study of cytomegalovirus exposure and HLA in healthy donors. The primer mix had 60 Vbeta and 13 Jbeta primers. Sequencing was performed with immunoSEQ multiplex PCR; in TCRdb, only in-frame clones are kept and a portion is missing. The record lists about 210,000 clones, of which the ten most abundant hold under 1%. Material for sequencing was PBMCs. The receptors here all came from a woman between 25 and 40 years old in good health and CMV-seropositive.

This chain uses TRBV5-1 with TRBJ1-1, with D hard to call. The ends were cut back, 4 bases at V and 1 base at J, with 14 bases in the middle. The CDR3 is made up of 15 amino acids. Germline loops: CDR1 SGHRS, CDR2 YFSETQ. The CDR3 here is CASSLWTGTNTEAFF. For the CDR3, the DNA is TGCGCCAGCAGCCTATGGACGGGAACGAACACTGAAGCTTTCTTT.

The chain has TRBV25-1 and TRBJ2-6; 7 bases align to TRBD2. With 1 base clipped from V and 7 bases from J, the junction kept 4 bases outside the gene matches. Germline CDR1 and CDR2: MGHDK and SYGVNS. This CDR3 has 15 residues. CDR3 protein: CASSESGGRANVLTF. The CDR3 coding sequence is TGTGCCAGCAGTGAATCGGGGGGTCGAGCCAACGTCCTGACTTTC.

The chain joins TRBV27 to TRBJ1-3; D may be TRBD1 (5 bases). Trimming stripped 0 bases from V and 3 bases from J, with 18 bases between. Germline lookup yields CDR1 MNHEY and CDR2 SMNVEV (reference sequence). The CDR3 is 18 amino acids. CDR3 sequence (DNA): TGTGCCAGCAGTTTATCAGGGGCCAGACAGCACTTTGGAAACACCATATATTTT. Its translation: CASSLSGARQHFGNTIYF.

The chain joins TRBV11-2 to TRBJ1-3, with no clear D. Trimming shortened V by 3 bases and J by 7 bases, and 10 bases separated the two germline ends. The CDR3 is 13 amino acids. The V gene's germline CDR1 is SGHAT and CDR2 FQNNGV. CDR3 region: CASSFQNGNTIYF. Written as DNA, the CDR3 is TGTGCCAGCAGCTTCCAGAACGGGAACACCATATATTTT.

CDR3 sequence reads: CASSGDRSYYEQYF. In DNA, the CDR3 is TGCGCCAGCAGCGGAGACAGGAGCTACTACGAGCAGTACTTC. The chain is built from TRBV5-1 and TRBJ2-7, with D possibly being TRBD1 (6 bases). In germline, CDR1 is SGHRS, CDR2 YFSETQ. The CDR3 runs 14 residues. Trimming took off 4 bases at V and 3 bases at J, with 14 bases between the two ends. Full variable domain (missing parts from reference TRBV5-1 and TRBJ2-7): KAGVTQTPRYLIKTRGQQVTLSCSPISGHRSVSWYQQTPGQGLQFLFEYFSETQRNKGNFPGRFSGRQFSNSRSEMNVSTLELGDSALYLCASSGDRSYYEQYFGPGTRLTVT.

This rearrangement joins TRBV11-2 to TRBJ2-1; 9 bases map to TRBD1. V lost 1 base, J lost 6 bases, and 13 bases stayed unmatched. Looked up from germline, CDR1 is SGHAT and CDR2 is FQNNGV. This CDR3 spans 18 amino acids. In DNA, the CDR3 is TGTGCCAGCAGCTTAGTACGGAAAATCCGGGACAGGGTCAATGAGCAGTTCTTC. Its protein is CASSLVRKIRDRVNEQFF.

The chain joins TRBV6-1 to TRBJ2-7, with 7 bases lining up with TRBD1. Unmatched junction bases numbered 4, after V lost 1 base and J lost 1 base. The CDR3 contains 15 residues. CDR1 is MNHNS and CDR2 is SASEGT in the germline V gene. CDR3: CASSEGQGLSYEQYF. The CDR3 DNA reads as TGTGCCAGCAGTGAAGGACAGGGTCTGTCCTACGAGCAGTACTTC.

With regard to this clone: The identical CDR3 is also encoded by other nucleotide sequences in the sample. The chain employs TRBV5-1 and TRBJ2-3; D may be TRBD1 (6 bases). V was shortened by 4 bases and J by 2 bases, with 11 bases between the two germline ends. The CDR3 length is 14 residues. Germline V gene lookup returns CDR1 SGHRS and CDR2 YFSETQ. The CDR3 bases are TGCGCCAGCAGCCAACAGGGTATCACAGATACGCAGTATTTT. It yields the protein CASSQQGITDTQYF.

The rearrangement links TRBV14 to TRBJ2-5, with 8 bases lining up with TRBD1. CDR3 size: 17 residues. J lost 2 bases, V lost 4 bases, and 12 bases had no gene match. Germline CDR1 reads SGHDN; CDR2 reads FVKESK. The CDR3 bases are TGTGCCAGCAGCCGCGGACTCGACAGGGGATGGCAAGAGACCCAGTACTTC. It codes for CASSRGLDRGWQETQYF.

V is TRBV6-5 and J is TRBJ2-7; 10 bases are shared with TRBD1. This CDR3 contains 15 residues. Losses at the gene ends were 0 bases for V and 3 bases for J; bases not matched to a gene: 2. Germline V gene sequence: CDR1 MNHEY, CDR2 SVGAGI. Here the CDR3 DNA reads TGTGCCAGCAGTTACTCCGGACAGGGGGTCTACGAGCAGTACTTC. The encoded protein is CASSYSGQGVYEQYF.